Reported below is one T cell receptor beta chain. This clone was observed a few times. Its recognized antigen is unknown. The sample holds no much larger clone one base away, and base qualities are not on file. The immunoSEQ Assay, a bias-controlled multiplex PCR, was used to amplify TCRbeta CDR3 regions from genomic DNA. Concerning the study's data processing: Within the assay, amplification of reference gene primers was used to estimate how many nucleated cells each sample contained. To quantify the absolute abundance of each unique TCRbeta CDR3 rearrangement, sequence reads were collapsed and filtered. Productive Simpson clonality was computed per sample as the square root of Simpson's diversity index over productive rearrangements. TCRdb limited this immuneACCESS table to in-frame rearrangements with V and J called. A share of clones is missing; checked studies link under half to unresolved V genes, and the rest is unexplained. Clonal size and the V and J genes are those of that table, whereas D and trimming came from the DNA. The sample profile shows about 110,000 clones; about three quarters of them were found once. The top ten hold 6.2% of the sample.

CDR1 and CDR2 (LNHDA, SQIVND) derive from the germline V gene (reference sequence). The junction shows trimming of 5 bases on V and 2 bases on J, plus 11 bases between the germline ends. The CDR3, cysteine through phenylalanine, is 14 amino acids long. Only the CDR3 part of the read is kept: 42 bases, read in frame from the first base. One collaborating source in Seattle enrolled patients during active infection and followed them longitudinally through the course of disease. Each collaborating institution followed its own protocols to collect whole blood in K2EDTA tubes. Collaborator samples were shipped for TCRbeta analysis as frozen whole blood, isolated PBMCs, or DNA extracted from either sample type. The source of the sample is a study of blood T cell repertoires in COVID-19 (dated by TCRdb to about 2020). At the level of the whole study: Samples from collaborators originated in the United States, Italy and Spain and spanned both the acute and convalescent phases of COVID-19. The repertoires were made available in a free public database intended to serve as a resource for research on the immune response to SARS-CoV-2. The sample metadata nearly always contained a de-identified subject ID, COVID-19 status, age in years and sex. The samples were drawn from the first 160 participants of the ongoing ImmuneRACE study and from about 1,200 subjects provided by 6 global collaborators. The material from the prospective study consisted of cDNA or gDNA derived from T cells, B-cell-depleted T cells, or PBMCs. Subjects who had been exposed to COVID-19, were actively infected with it, or had recovered from it provided the deeply sampled blood TCRbeta repertoires that made up the dataset. Where available, HLA class I and class II types were obtained from metadata supplied by the sample provider rather than from assay-based typing.

Points the paper makes about the study in general: The amount of clinical and demographic metadata varied by source and participant and was provided uncurated.

The sequence joins TRBV19 to TRBJ2-3, with the D gene uncertain. The receptor was derived from an elderly man with COVID-19, enrolled during active disease. Material for sequencing was peripheral blood. The CDR3 corresponds to CASSVYYSTDTQYF. The DNA sequence is as follows: TGTGCCAGTAGTGTATACTACTCCACAGATACGCAGTATTTT.